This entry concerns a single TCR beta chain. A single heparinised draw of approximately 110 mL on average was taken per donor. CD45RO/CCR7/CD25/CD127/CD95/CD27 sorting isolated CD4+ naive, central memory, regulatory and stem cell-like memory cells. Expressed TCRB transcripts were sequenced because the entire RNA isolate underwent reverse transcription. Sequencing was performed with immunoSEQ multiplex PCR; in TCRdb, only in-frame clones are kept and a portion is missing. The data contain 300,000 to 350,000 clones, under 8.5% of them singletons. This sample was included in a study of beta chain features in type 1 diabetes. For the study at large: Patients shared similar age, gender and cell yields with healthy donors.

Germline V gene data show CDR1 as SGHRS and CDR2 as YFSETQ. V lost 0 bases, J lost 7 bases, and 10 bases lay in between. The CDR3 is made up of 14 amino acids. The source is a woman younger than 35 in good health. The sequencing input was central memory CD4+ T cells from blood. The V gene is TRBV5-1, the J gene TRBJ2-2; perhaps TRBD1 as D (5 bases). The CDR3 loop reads CASSLGRANGELFF. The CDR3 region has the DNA TGCGCCAGCAGCTTGGGCAGGGCAAACGGGGAGCTGTTTTTT.